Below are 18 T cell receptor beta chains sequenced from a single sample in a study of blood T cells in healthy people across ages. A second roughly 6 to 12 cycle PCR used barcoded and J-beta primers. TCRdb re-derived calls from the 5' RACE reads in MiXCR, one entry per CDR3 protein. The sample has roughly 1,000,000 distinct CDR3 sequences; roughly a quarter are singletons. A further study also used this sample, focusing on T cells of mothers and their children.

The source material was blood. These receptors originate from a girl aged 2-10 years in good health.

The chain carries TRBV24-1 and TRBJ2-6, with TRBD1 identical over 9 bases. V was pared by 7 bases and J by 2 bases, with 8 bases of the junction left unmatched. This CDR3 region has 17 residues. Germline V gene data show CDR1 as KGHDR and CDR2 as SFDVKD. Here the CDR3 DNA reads TGTGCCACCAGACCCGGGACAGGGAGAACTGGGGCCAACGTCCTGACTTTC. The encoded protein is CATRPGTGRTGANVLTF.

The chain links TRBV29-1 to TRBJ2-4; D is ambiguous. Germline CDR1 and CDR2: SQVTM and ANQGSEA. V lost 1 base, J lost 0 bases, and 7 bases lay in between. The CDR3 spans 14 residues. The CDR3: CSVEARQAKNIQYF. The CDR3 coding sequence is TGCAGCGTTGAAGCCAGGCAAGCCAAAAACATTCAGTACTTC.

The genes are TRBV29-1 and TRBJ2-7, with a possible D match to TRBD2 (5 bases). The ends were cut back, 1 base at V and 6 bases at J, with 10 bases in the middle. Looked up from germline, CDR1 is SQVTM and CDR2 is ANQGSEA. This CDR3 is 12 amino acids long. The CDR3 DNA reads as TGCAGCGTTGAAGGCTCTAGCTTCGAGCAGTACTTC. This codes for CSVEGSSFEQYF.

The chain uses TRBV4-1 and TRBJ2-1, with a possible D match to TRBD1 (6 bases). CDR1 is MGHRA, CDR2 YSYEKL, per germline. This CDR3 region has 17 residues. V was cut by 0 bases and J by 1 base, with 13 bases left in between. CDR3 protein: CASSQDRSGESYNEQFF. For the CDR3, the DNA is TGCGCCAGCAGCCAAGATCGTTCAGGGGAGTCCTACAATGAGCAGTTCTTC.

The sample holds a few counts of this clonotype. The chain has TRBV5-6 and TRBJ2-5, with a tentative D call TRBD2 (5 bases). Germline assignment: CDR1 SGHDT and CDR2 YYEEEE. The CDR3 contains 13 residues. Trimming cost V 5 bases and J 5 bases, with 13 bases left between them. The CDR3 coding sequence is TGTGCCAGCAGTTTAGTAGCGTGGGAGACCCAGTACTTC. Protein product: CASSLVAWETQYF.

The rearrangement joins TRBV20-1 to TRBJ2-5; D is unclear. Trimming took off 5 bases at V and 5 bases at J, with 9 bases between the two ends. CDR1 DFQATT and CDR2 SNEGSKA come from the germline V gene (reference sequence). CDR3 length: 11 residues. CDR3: CSAPERETQYF. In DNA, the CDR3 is TGCAGTGCTCCTGAACGGGAGACCCAGTACTTC.

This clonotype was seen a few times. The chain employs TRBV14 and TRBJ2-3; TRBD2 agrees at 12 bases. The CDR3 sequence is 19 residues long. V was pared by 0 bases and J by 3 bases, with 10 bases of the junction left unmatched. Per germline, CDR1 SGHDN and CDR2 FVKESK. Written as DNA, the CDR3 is TGTGCCAGCAGCCAAGATTTACGACTAGCGGGAGCTCGGACAGATACGCAGTATTTT. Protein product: CASSQDLRLAGARTDTQYF.

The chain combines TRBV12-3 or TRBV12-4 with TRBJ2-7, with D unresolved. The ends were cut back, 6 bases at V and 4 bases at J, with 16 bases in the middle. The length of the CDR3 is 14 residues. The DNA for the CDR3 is TGTGCCAGCAGCCACGACCTAAAAGGATACGAGCAGTACTTC. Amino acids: CASSHDLKGYEQYF.

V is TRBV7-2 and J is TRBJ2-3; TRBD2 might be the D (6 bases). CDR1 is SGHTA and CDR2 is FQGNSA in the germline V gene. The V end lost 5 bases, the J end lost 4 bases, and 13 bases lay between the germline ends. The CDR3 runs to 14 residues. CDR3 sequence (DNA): TGTGCCAGCAGCCCACGTAGCGGTCCAGATACGCAGTATTTT. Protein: CASSPRSGPDTQYF.

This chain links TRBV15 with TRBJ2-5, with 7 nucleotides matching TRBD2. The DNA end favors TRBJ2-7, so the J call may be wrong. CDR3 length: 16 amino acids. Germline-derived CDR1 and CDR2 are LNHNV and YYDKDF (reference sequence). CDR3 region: CATSQGPGGLFYEQYF. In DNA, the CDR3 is TGTGCCACCTCCCAGGGTCCGGGAGGACTTTTCTACGAGCAGTACTTC.

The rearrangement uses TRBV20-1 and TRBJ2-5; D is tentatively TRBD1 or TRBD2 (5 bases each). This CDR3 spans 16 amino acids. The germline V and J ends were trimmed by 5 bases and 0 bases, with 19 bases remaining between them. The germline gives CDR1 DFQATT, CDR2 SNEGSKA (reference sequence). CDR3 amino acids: CSAYGTSLVDQETQYF. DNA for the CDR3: TGCAGTGCTTATGGGACCAGCTTGGTGGACCAAGAGACCCAGTACTTC.

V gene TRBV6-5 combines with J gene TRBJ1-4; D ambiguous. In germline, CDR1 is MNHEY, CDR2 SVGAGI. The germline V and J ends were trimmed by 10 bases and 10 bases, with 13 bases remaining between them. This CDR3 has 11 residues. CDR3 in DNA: TGTGCCACCTATGCTATAGGAAAACTGTTTTTT. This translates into CATYAIGKLFF.

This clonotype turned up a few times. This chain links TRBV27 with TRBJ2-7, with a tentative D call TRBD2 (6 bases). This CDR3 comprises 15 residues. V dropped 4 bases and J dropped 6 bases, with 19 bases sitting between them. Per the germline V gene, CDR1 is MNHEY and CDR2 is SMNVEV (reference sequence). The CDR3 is CASSSLDAGMIEQYF. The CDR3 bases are TGTGCCAGCAGTTCGCTTGACGCGGGGATGATCGAGCAGTACTTC.

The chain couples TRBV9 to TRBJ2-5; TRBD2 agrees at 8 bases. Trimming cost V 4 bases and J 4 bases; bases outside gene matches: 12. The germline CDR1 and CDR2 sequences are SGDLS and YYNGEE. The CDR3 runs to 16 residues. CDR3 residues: CASSPRERGGGETQYF. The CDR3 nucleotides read TGTGCCAGCAGCCCGAGGGAACGGGGGGGCGGAGAGACCCAGTACTTC.

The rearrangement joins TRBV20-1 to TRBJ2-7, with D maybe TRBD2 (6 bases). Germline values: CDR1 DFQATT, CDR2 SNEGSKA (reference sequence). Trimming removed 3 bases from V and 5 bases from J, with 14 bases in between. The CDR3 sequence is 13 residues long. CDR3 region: CSARSSVGNEQYF. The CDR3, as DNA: TGCAGTGCTAGGTCTAGCGTCGGGAACGAGCAGTACTTC.

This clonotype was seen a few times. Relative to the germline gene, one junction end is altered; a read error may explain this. CDR3 nucleotides: TGTGCCAGCAGCTTTAACGAGGAGACCCAGTACTTC. Translating it yields CASSFNEETQYF. The gene calls are TRBV5-1 and TRBJ2-5; D is unclear. Germline loops: CDR1 SGHRS, CDR2 YFSETQ. The CDR3 is 12 residues long. Looking up the rest from reference TRBV5-1 and TRBJ2-5 gives the full variable domain: KAGVTQTPRYLIKTRGQQVTLSCSPISGHRSVSWYQQTPGQGLQFLFEYFSETQRNKGNFPGRFSGRQFSNSRSEMNVSTLELGDSALYLCASSFNEETQYFGPGTRLLVL.

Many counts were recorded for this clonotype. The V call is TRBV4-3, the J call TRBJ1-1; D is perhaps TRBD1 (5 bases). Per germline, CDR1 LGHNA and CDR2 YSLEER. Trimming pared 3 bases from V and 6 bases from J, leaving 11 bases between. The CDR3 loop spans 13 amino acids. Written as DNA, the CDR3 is TGCGCCAGCAGCCAGGATTGGGGGGCTGAAGCTTTCTTT. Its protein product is CASSQDWGAEAFF.

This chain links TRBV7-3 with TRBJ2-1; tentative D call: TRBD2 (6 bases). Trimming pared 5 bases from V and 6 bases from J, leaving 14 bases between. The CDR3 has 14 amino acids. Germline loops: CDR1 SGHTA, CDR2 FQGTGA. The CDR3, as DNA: TGTGCCAGCAGCCTAGGCGGGAAGGGCAATGAGCAGTTCTTC. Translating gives CASSLGGKGNEQFF.